The 25 T cell receptor beta chains given below trace back to one sample, sequenced in a study of T cells in Graves' hyperthyroidism and ophthalmopathy. TCR beta CDR3 regions were amplified from RNA transcripts. With the HTBI primer set, the TCR CDR3 went through a first round of RT-PCR. Each CDR3 protein is one row after TCRdb ran MiXCR on the multiplex PCR reads. The repertoire has about 710,000 distinct CDR3 sequences, about 15% of them found once; the top ten carry approximately 8.4%. The source material was blood. These TCRs come from a young man with Graves' hyperthyroidism.

This chain links TRBV5-5 with TRBJ2-1, with 8 bases matching TRBD2. Germline trimming cut 4 bases from V and 8 bases from J; bases unmatched to any gene: 11. Germline V gene lookup returns CDR1 SGHKS and CDR2 YYEKEE (reference sequence). This CDR3 contains 15 residues. The CDR3 protein is CASSQRPGLGYEQFF. The DNA of the CDR3 is TGTGCCAGCAGCCAAAGACCGGGACTAGGCTATGAGCAGTTCTTC.

This clonotype was detected only a few times. A much larger clonotype is one base distant, so this may be a read error. The chain links TRBV3-1 to TRBJ1-1; the D is unclear. The V end was cut by 8 bases, the J end by 6 bases, with 16 bases between. CDR3 length: 13 residues. The germline CDR1 and CDR2 sequences are LGHDT and YNNKEL (reference sequence). The CDR3 loop reads CASGLRHLAEAFF. The CDR3 DNA is TGTGCCAGCGGCCTCAGACACCTCGCTGAAGCTTTCTTT.

This clonotype was detected only a few times. The V gene is TRBV7-9, the J gene TRBJ2-7; TRBD2 aligns across 8 bases. CDR1 is SEHNR, CDR2 FQNEAQ, per germline (reference sequence). J lost 3 bases, V lost 8 bases, and 15 bases had no gene match. The CDR3 length is 16 residues. The CDR3 DNA sequence: TGTGCCAGCGGCCCGCTCGCGGGGGGAGGACTCTACGAGCAGTACTTC. This sequence encodes CASGPLAGGGLYEQYF.

There are many counts of this clonotype. The rearrangement joins TRBV3-1 to TRBJ2-5; 11 nucleotides line up with TRBD2. The CDR3 is 16 residues long. After removal of 4 bases from V and 4 bases from J, the junction contained 8 bases not matched to a gene. CDR1 is LGHDT and CDR2 is YNNKEL in the germline V gene (reference sequence). CDR3 in DNA: TGTGCCAGCAGCCCGTTAGCGGGAGGGCCGGTAGAGACCCAGTACTTC. Its translation is CASSPLAGGPVETQYF.

The V call is TRBV3-1, the J call TRBJ2-5; TRBD2 matches 8 bases. Germline trimming cut 3 bases from V and 4 bases from J; bases unmatched to any gene: 10. Germline V CDR1 and CDR2: LGHDT, YNNKEL (reference sequence). This CDR3 comprises 16 residues. CDR3 residues: CASSQSRGGAAETQYF. The CDR3 DNA follows: TGTGCCAGCAGCCAGTCCCGGGGGGGAGCGGCAGAGACCCAGTACTTC.

Ten or more counts support this clonotype. The V call is TRBV6-1, the J call TRBJ2-3, with D uncertain. V was cut by 2 bases and J by 2 bases, with 14 bases left in between. There are 16 residues in the CDR3. Looked up from germline, CDR1 is MNHNS and CDR2 is SASEGT. CDR3: CASSELGVRPTDTQYF. The CDR3 DNA reads TGTGCCAGCAGTGAATTAGGAGTCAGACCCACAGATACGCAGTATTTT.

There are many counts of this clonotype. The chain links TRBV29-1 to TRBJ2-3; D tentatively fits TRBD1 or TRBD2 (7 bases each). Germline V gene sequence: CDR1 SQVTM, CDR2 ANQGSEA. V lost 3 bases to trimming and J lost 1 base, with 14 bases between them. The CDR3 is made up of 15 amino acids. The chain's CDR3 is CSVDLAGGGTDTQYF. CDR3 nucleotide sequence: TGCAGCGTTGATTTGGCAGGGGGGGGCACAGATACGCAGTATTTT.

The genes are TRBV24-1 and TRBJ2-3; 7 nucleotides align to TRBD2. The CDR3 contains 16 residues. In germline, CDR1 is KGHDR, CDR2 SFDVKD. V trimming: 1 base; J trimming: 5 bases; junction bases outside the gene matches: 8. The DNA for the CDR3 is TGTGCCACCAGTGATTTCGTCGCGGGAGCGGAAGATACGCAGTATTTT. It is translated as CATSDFVAGAEDTQYF.

This clonotype appeared many times. The chain couples TRBV2 to TRBJ1-6, with TRBD1 as a possible D gene (6 bases). The CDR3 spans 15 residues. The V and J ends lost 6 bases and 9 bases respectively, with 18 bases between them. Germline CDR1 SNHLY, CDR2 FYNNEI. CDR3 sequence: CASSSWTDDVSPLHF. CDR3 DNA: TGTGCCAGCAGCTCTTGGACAGACGACGTTTCACCCCTCCACTTT.

This clonotype has ten or more counts. This chain joins TRBV20-1 and TRBJ2-1; D may be TRBD2 (6 bases). The CDR3 totals 16 residues. With 0 bases removed from V and 0 bases from J, the gap between germline ends came to 12 bases. The germline gives CDR1 DFQATT, CDR2 SNEGSKA (reference sequence). The CDR3 sequence: CSARDRLARSYNEQFF. CDR3 coding DNA: TGCAGTGCTAGAGATAGGCTAGCGCGCTCCTACAATGAGCAGTTCTTC.

This clonotype was seen repeatedly, ten times or more. The gene calls are TRBV11-2 and TRBJ2-3, with 8 bases matching TRBD1. The germline CDR1 and CDR2 sequences are SGHAT and FQNNGV. CDR3 length equals 15 residues. Germline trimming cut 3 bases from V and 2 bases from J; bases unmatched to any gene: 4. CDR3 protein: CASSLGQVNTDTQYF. In DNA form, the CDR3 reads TGTGCCAGCAGCTTGGGACAGGTCAACACAGATACGCAGTATTTT.

This clonotype showed up many times. This rearrangement joins TRBV29-1 to TRBJ2-3, with 8 bases lining up with TRBD2. The J segment lost 3 bases and the V segment lost 7 bases, leaving 9 bases of the junction unmatched. CDR1 and CDR2 from the germline V gene are SQVTM and ANQGSEA. The CDR3 totals 14 residues. Written as DNA, the CDR3 is TGCAGCGGGGGAGGCGGGAGGCGGACAGATACGCAGTATTTT. It translates to CSGGGGRRTDTQYF.

This chain joins TRBV11-3 and TRBJ2-2; TRBD1 is a possible D gene (7 bases). V was pared by 4 bases and J by 6 bases, with 9 bases between. CDR3 size: 13 residues. Germline V lookup: CDR1 SGHNT, CDR2 YENEEA. The CDR3 protein is CASSSGGPGELFF. CDR3 DNA: TGTGCCAGCAGCTCAGGGGGGCCCGGGGAGCTGTTTTTT.

This clonotype showed up just a few times. The V and J genes are TRBV30 and TRBJ1-1, with D unclear. V lost 4 bases to trimming and J lost 8 bases, with 14 bases between them. This CDR3 comprises 12 residues. Germline CDR1 GTSNPN, CDR2 SVGIG (reference sequence). The CDR3 DNA follows: TGTGCCTGGACCAGACCTCCCACGGAAGCTTTCTTT. Protein sequence: CAWTRPPTEAFF.

In this sample, this clonotype turned up a few times. The chain carries TRBV7-9 and TRBJ2-1; D may be TRBD2 (6 bases). Germline V gene data show CDR1 as SEHNR and CDR2 as FQNEAQ (reference sequence). Trimming cost V 5 bases and J 4 bases, with 18 bases left between them. This CDR3 comprises 16 residues. CDR3 DNA sequence: TGTGCCAGCAGCACCGCGGCGGGCCGGGGGTACAATGAGCAGTTCTTC. Its protein product is CASSTAAGRGYNEQFF. Looking up the rest from reference TRBV7-9 and TRBJ2-1 gives the full variable domain: DTGVSQNPRHKITKRGQNVTFRCDPISEHNRLYWYRQTLGQGPEFLTYFQNEAQLEKSRLLSDRFSAERPKGSFSTLEIQRTEQGDSAMYLCASSTAAGRGYNEQFFGPGTRLTVL.

The CDR3 DNA reads TGTGCCAGCAGACCCACGGGACTAGCGGGTAACACCGGGGAGCTGTTTTTT. Protein product: CASRPTGLAGNTGELFF. V and J are TRBV7-9 and TRBJ2-2; 12 positions agree with TRBD2. The germline gives CDR1 SEHNR, CDR2 FQNEAQ (reference sequence). CDR3 length equals 17 residues. The V segment lost 6 bases and the J segment 2 bases; nucleotides outside the gene matches: 7.

The rearrangement joins TRBV3-1 to TRBJ2-2; 7 nucleotides align to TRBD2. Germline CDR1 and CDR2: LGHDT and YNNKEL (reference sequence). J was trimmed by 4 bases and V by 2 bases; bases with no gene match: 7. The CDR3 spans 16 residues. The CDR3 DNA follows: TGTGCCAGCAGCCAACTTCTTTCGGGAGGCACCGGGGAGCTGTTTTTT. Translated, it gives CASSQLLSGGTGELFF.

Comment on this clonotype: The junction departs from the called germline gene at one end, perhaps through a read error. This CDR3 is CASTGLAEGHF. CDR3 in DNA: TGTGCCAGCACAGGACTAGCGGAGGGTCACTTC. V is TRBV7-9 and J is TRBJ2-5; TRBD2 matches at 10 bases. Per the germline V gene, CDR1 is SEHNR and CDR2 is FQNEAQ (reference sequence). This CDR3 is built from 11 residues.

This clonotype was counted only a few times. CDR3 DNA sequence: TGTGCCACCAGTGAGCATCGGACTAGCGGATTCCAAGAGACCCAGTACTTC. This gives the protein CATSEHRTSGFQETQYF. The chain combines TRBV24-1 with TRBJ2-5; 10 nucleotides line up with TRBD2. Germline CDR1 is KGHDR and CDR2 is SFDVKD. The V and J ends lost 4 bases and 1 base, in that order; junction bases with no gene match: 8. The CDR3 length is 17 residues.

This clonotype was seen ten or more times. The chain is built from TRBV20-1 and TRBJ2-7, with 10 bases aligning to TRBD2. The germline V gene has CDR1 DFQATT and CDR2 SNEGSKA (reference sequence). Trimming removed 5 bases from V and 4 bases from J; junction bases left unmatched: 5. The CDR3 runs to 13 residues. CDR3 amino acids: CSAGASGSYEQYF. The CDR3 DNA reads TGCAGTGCTGGGGCTAGCGGGAGTTACGAGCAGTACTTC.

A few counts support this clonotype. The chain employs TRBV11-3 and TRBJ2-4; D is ambiguous. CDR1 and CDR2 from the germline V gene are SGHNT and YENEEA. The CDR3 spans 14 residues. Trimming left V 0 bases short and J 9 bases short, with 12 bases between. The CDR3 nucleotides are TGTGCCAGCAGCTTAGACCGCCAAGACACCATTCAGTACTTC. Translating gives CASSLDRQDTIQYF.

This clonotype was detected ten times or more. V and J are TRBV3-1 and TRBJ2-1; D is perhaps TRBD2 (5 bases). The germline V and J ends were trimmed by 1 base and 1 base, with 14 bases remaining between them. This CDR3 is built from 17 residues. Per germline, CDR1 LGHDT and CDR2 YNNKEL (reference sequence). CDR3 in DNA: TGTGCCAGCAGCCAAGCCTCTAGCCCCCTATCCTACAATGAGCAGTTCTTC. It yields the protein CASSQASSPLSYNEQFF.

A note on this clonotype: Its ends do not fully match the called genes, so a read error is possible. This chain uses TRBV4-2 with TRBJ1-1, with D possibly being TRBD1 (5 bases). There are 14 residues in the CDR3. Looked up from germline, CDR1 is LGHNA and CDR2 is YNFKEQ. CDR3 coding DNA: TGTGCCAGCAGCCATTCAGGGTTGAACACTGAGGCTTTCTTT. Its protein is CASSHSGLNTEAFF.

The rearrangement links TRBV9 to TRBJ2-7; 7 nucleotides line up with TRBD2. The CDR3 spans 14 residues. Trimming took 0 bases from V and 2 from J; bases not matched to a gene: 2. The germline V gene has CDR1 SGDLS and CDR2 YYNGEE. Written as DNA, the CDR3 is TGTGCCAGCAGCGTAGACCTAGCGGCCTACGAGCAGTACTTC. Residues: CASSVDLAAYEQYF.

This clonotype turned up a few times. The V call is TRBV6-1, the J call TRBJ1-5; 10 bases match TRBD1. J was trimmed by 6 bases and V by 10 bases; bases with no gene match: 9. In germline, CDR1 is MNHNS, CDR2 SASEGT. CDR3 size: 14 residues. The CDR3 sequence is CATRTGGGGQPQHF. The CDR3 bases are TGTGCCACCAGGACAGGGGGAGGCGGTCAGCCCCAGCATTTT.